The entry below describes one TCR beta chain. In the same sample, other DNA sequences code for this CDR3. The CDR3 runs 15 residues. CDR1 MDHEN and CDR2 SYDVKM come from the germline V gene. The V and J ends lost 2 bases and 4 bases, in that order; junction bases with no gene match: 1. The sample is drawn from a study of blood T cell repertoires in COVID-19. As processed by the authors: For nucleated cells, counts were estimated from reference gene primer amplification. The protocol was immunoSEQ multiplex PCR, while the TCRdb copy is restricted to in-frame clones and leaves out a portion. V, J and clone size derive from that table, while D and trimming were established from the DNA sequence. The table lists around 400,000 clones, nearly 90% of them singletons. Participant age was roughly 18 to 100 years, and participants resided in 24 US areas.

This TCR was sampled from a young woman who had been exposed to COVID-19. Sequenced material: PBMCs or T cells enriched from blood (not recorded which). The chain employs TRBV28 and TRBJ2-7; 14 positions match TRBD2. The CDR3 region is CASSLGTSGGYEQYF. CDR3 DNA sequence: TGTGCCAGCAGTTTAGGGACTAGCGGGGGTTACGAGCAGTACTTC.